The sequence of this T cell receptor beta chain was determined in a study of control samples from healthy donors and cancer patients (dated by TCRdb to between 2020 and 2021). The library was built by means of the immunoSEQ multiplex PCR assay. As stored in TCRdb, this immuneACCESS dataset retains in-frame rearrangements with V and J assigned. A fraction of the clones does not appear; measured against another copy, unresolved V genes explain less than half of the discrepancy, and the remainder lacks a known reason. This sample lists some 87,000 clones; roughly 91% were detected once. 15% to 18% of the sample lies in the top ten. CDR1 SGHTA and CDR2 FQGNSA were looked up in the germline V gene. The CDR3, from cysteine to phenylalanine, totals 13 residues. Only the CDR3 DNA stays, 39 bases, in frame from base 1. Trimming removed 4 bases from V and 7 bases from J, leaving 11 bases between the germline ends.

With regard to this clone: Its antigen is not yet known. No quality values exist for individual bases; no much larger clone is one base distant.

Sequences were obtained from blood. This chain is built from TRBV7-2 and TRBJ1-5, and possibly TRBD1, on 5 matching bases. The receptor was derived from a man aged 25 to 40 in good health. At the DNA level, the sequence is TGTGCCAGCAGCTCGTACCACAGGCAGCCCCAGCATTTT. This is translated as CASSSYHRQPQHF.